The next 4 T cell receptor beta chains were all read from a single sample in a study of blood T cells in healthy people across ages. A sample-barcoded 5' primer and a J-beta primer mix were used in a second PCR of roughly 6 to 12 cycles. A single record per CDR3 protein comes from TCRdb applying MiXCR to the 5' RACE reads. The sample holds roughly 1.7 million distinct CDR3 sequences, roughly 32% seen once. Sequencing used blood. The receptors here all came from a young woman in good health.

The chain is built from TRBV29-1 and TRBJ1-5; possibly TRBD1 for D (5 bases). The ends were cut back, 7 bases at V and 6 bases at J, with 13 bases in the middle. CDR1 is SQVTM and CDR2 is ANQGSEA in the germline V gene. The CDR3 runs 12 residues. The CDR3 DNA follows: TGCAGCGCTGGGGGGGGAGGTCAGCCCCAGCATTTT. It is translated as CSAGGGGQPQHF.

The V gene is TRBV9, the J gene TRBJ2-2; perhaps D is TRBD1 or TRBD2 (5 bases each). The germline CDR1 and CDR2 sequences are SGDLS and YYNGEE. V lost 0 bases to trimming and J lost 0 bases, with 9 bases between them. CDR3 length: 16 amino acids. In DNA form, the CDR3 reads TGTGCCAGCAGCGTAGGGGGGACCGCGAACACCGGGGAGCTGTTTTTT. Translated: CASSVGGTANTGELFF.

This clonotype was seen a handful of times. V is TRBV5-1 and J is TRBJ2-7, with D uncertain. In germline, CDR1 is SGHRS, CDR2 YFSETQ. This CDR3 contains 13 residues. Trimming removed 4 bases at V and 9 bases at J, with 17 bases between. As DNA, the CDR3 is TGCGCCAGCAGCAGAGACCTAGACGGCCTGCAGTACTTC. This codes for CASSRDLDGLQYF.

CDR3 in amino acids: CASSYSPTGLSEKLFF. The CDR3 DNA follows: TGTGCCAGCAGTTACTCTCCCACAGGGTTGAGTGAAAAACTGTTTTTT. The chain employs TRBV6-2 or TRBV6-3 and TRBJ1-4; D possibly corresponds to TRBD1 (6 bases). The germline gives CDR1 MNHEY, CDR2 SVGEGT. Trimming took 0 bases from V and 7 from J, leaving 15 bases between them. CDR3 length: 16 residues.